The clone carrying this T cell receptor beta chain has only a few counts. Its cognate antigen is unknown. Germline and junction disagree at one end, which may indicate a read error. It was with a sample-barcoded 5' primer and a J-beta primer mix that a second PCR of roughly 6 to 12 cycles was run. TCRdb recomputed calls from the 5' RACE reads with MiXCR, one row per CDR3 protein. Among fewer than 900,000 distinct CDR3 sequences listed, 35% to 40% were seen once. The entry originates in a study of blood T cells in healthy people across ages. Regarding the study as a whole: Changes seen in expanded clonotypes were possibly confounded by donor CMV status left unknown.

This CDR3 contains 14 residues. Germline loops: CDR1 SGHVS, CDR2 FQNEAQ. This sequence originates from a man younger than 35 in good health. Sequenced: blood. The rearrangement links TRBV7-8 to TRBJ2-4; either TRBD1 or TRBD2 may fit D (5 bases each). The DNA end favors TRBJ2-5, so the J call may be wrong. The CDR3: CARSRGRTKETQYF. In nucleotides, the CDR3 is TGTGCCCGCAGCCGGGGACGGACAAAAGAGACCCAGTACTTC.